This T cell receptor beta chain is drawn from a study of blood T cell repertoires in COVID-19. In the study overall: The samples span acute and convalescent COVID-19 from the United States, Italy and Spain.

As handled by the study authors: Estimates of nucleated cell counts were drawn from the amplification of reference gene primers. Clones were sequenced by immunoSEQ multiplex PCR, and TCRdb holds only the in-frame ones, with some missing. D and trimming were read from the DNA, whereas the V and J calls and clone size are those reported in that table. This table holds over 250,000 clones, approximately 90% found once. The CDR3 covers 12 residues. Germline V lookup: CDR1 LGHDT, CDR2 YNNKEL (reference sequence). V shed 8 bases and J shed 4 bases, with 11 bases lying between them. The sequence derives from a woman aged 55-75 years with acute or convalescent COVID-19. The specimen was peripheral blood. V and J are TRBV3-1 (or the pseudogene TRBV3-2) and TRBJ1-2; D gene ambiguous. Here the CDR3 DNA reads TGTGCCAGCGCCGGAGGCGCCTATGGCTACACCTTC. Its protein is CASAGGAYGYTF.